This record covers a single T cell receptor beta chain. The sample holds many counts of this clonotype. Its antigen is currently not known. Per-base qualities were not stored, and no clone one base away is much larger. According to the study, the label for this sample's time point signals: sample taken at primary tumor resection. Samples were obtained from about 69 patients with early-stage, untreated non-small cell lung cancer from the lung TRACERx cohort. TCR sequencing used whole RNA extracted from tumor and nontumor lung tissue, or from cryopreserved PBMC samples, without cell sorting. Patients were selected for TCR sequencing only if sufficient RNA was available from at least two tumor regions. A lung pathologist reviewed the tumor and adjacent nontumor lung specimens before the specimens were selected. The method behind the library was 5' RACE. Sequenced using a NextSeq 500. The TCR library protocol attached a unique molecular identifier to each TCR cDNA molecule to allow correction of PCR and sequencing errors. The study's own analysis went as follows. TCR identification, UMI-based error correction and CDR3 extraction were all carried out with Decombinator tools. Expanded TCRs were defined as those above a frequency of 2 per 1,000, corresponding to the top 1% of the tumor frequency distribution. Expanded tumor TCRs statistically deemed absent (corrected P<0.05) from at least one tumor region were classed as regional, and all other expanded tumor TCRs were classed as ubiquitous. Renyi diversity was computed with the R vegan package after each repertoire had been subsampled 100 times to 5,000 TCRs. CDR3 similarity networks were built from amino acid triplet string-kernel similarity, connecting CDR3s with pairwise similarity above 0.82. TCRdb applied fastp at Q25 and MiXCR to the public reads, then kept only in-frame beta chains. Every distinct CDR3 protein forms one entry, paired with its most common genes and DNA. The V and J calls reflect TCRdb's pipeline rather than the authors' work. Counted in this sample were about 9,200 distinct CDR3 sequences; 4.5% to 6% of them appeared once. In total, the top ten clones hold about 15% of the sample.

The entry originates in a study of spatial heterogeneity in lung cancer (dated by TCRdb to between 2018 and 2021). For the wider study: Beta-chain transcripts were consistently detected in greater numbers than alpha-chain transcripts, which likely reflects a higher abundance of beta-chain transcripts. A strong correlation was found between TCR transcript counts in tumor regions and a T cell transcriptional module score from matched bulk RNA-seq. In the raw uncorrected reads, each unique combination of TCR and UMI appeared more than ten times on average. In non-small cell lung cancer, the study quantitatively compared TCR alpha and beta repertoires across several tumor regions, matched nontumor lung, and blood. Nonsynonymous mutation counts, determined by whole-exome sequencing of tumor tissue, were related to features of the TCR repertoire. At surgery, over 200 tumor regions, 64 matched nontumor lung samples and some 54 PBMC samples were TCR-sequenced for both alpha and beta chains.

The CDR3 sequence holds 15 residues, the cysteine and phenylalanine included. Only CDR3 DNA is held: 45 bases, read in frame from base 1. CDR1 SNHLY and CDR2 FYNNEI were looked up in the germline V gene. V trim: 4 bases; J trim: 3 bases; unmatched bases: 6. General conclusions and limits of the study: A correlation was observed between the number of expanded intratumoral alpha and beta TCRs and the tumor nonsynonymous mutation count. Counts of ubiquitous and regional expanded TCRs correlated with counts of ubiquitous and regional nonsynonymous mutations, respectively. TCR-seq coverage of tumor T cells was estimated at only approximately 7% for alpha chains and 12% to 15% for beta chains. Confirming at a functional level the hypothesis that regional TCRs recognize regional mutations was considered to require additional single-cell paired TCR alpha and beta sequencing.

The sample was lung tumor tissue, taken at surgery. This chain is built from TRBV2 and TRBJ2-1; the central 7 bases match TRBD1. The sequence was obtained from a female donor with early-stage non-small cell lung cancer. CDR3 protein: CASSAQGYGYNEQFF. The DNA sequence follows: TGTGCCAGCAGTGCACAGGGGTACGGCTACAATGAGCAGTTCTTC.